The source of this T cell receptor beta chain is a study of molecular identifiers for immune sequencing clone quantification. Whole-study findings and limits: One million naive cells reportedly did not prevent detection of spiked Jurkat TCR RNA from one cell. Over 99% of effector molecules, yet under 1% of naive-cell molecules, were held by clones above 20 RNA copies.

About this clonotype: As yet, its antigen is unknown.

CDR3 length: 20 residues. The V gene end was trimmed by 3 bases and the J gene end by 2 bases; junction bases not matched to a gene: 15. Per germline, CDR1 ENHRY and CDR2 SYGVKD. A CD8+CD4-CCR7+CD45RA+ gate was used to sort naive CD8 T cells. Bulk libraries came from a prior protocol with listed TCR primers. MiXCR, applied by TCRdb to the PCR reads, yields one record per CDR3 protein. The sample records around 460,000 distinct CDR3 sequences, around 23% being singletons. Sequences were obtained from naive CD8+ T cells from blood, with Jurkat cell RNA spiked in. The sample's subset: FACS-sorted CD8+CD4-CCR7+CD45RA+ naive T cells. This clonotype was sampled from a human donor in good health. Some libraries in this study had Jurkat cell RNA spiked in. The rearrangement uses TRBV10-3 and TRBJ2-3, with 12 positions matching TRBD2. The CDR3 sequence is CAISDPDLAGGVTSTDTQYF. As DNA, the CDR3 is TGTGCCATCAGTGACCCTGATCTAGCGGGAGGGGTAACTTCCACAGATACGCAGTATTTT.